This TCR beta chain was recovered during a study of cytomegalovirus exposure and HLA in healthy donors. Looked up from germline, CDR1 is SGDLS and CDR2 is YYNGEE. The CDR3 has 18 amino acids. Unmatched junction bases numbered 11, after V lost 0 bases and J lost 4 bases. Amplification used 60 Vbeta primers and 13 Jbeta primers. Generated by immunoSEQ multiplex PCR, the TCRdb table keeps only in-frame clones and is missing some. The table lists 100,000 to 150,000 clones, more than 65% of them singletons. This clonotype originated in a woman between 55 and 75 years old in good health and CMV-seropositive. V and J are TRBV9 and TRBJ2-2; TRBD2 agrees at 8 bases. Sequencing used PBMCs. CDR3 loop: CASSVGGLAGIITGELFF. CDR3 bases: TGTGCCAGCAGCGTAGGCGGGTTAGCGGGGATTATCACCGGGGAGCTGTTTTTT.